This T cell receptor (beta chain) is from a study of cytomegalovirus exposure and HLA in healthy donors. Findings and caveats of the study: Certain indistinguishable V segments, among them TRBV6-2 and TRBV6-3, were excluded.

A remark on this clone: Its target is not known.

PCR employed 60 Vbeta and 13 Jbeta primers. Only in-frame clones appear in the TCRdb table, and some are missing; sequencing was by immunoSEQ multiplex PCR. The data hold more than 85,000 clones, with over 8% observed a single time. CDR3 size: 16 residues. V was clipped by 2 bases and J by 1 base, with 14 bases between them. Per the germline V gene, CDR1 is SGHAT and CDR2 is FQNNGV. Input material: PBMCs. The chain joins TRBV11-2 to TRBJ2-5; a weak D match, TRBD1 (5 bases). This clonotype was sampled from a man aged 50-59 years in good health and CMV-seropositive. The chain's CDR3 is CASSLSMGRGQETQYF. In DNA, the CDR3 is TGTGCCAGCAGCTTATCCATGGGTAGGGGCCAAGAGACCCAGTACTTC.